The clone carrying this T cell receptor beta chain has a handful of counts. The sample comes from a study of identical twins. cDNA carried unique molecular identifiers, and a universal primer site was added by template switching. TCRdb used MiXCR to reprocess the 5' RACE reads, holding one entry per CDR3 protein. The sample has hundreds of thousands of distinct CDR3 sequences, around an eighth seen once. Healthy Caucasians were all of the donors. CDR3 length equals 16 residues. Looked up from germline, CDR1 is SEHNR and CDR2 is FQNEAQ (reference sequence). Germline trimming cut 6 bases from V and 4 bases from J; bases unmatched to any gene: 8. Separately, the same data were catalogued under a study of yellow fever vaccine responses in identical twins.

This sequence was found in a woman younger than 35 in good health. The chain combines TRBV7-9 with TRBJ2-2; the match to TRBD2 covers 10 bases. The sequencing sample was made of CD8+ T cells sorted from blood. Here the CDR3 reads CASRHSSGGVTGELFF. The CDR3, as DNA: TGTGCCAGCAGACACTCTAGCGGGGGAGTCACCGGGGAGCTGTTTTTT.